Below, 28 T cell receptor beta chains from the same sample are listed, as sequenced in a study of T cell changes during pregnancy in multiple sclerosis. The assay was immunoSEQ multiplex PCR, and TCRdb's table has in-frame clones only and misses some. The sample yields more than 60,000 clones, 91% seen once. Source: peripheral blood, taken in the second trimester of pregnancy. Source of these receptors: a female donor with multiple sclerosis, enrolled in a pregnancy study.

This chain uses TRBV6-5 with TRBJ1-1; 10 nucleotides agree with TRBD1. Trimming removed 0 bases from V and 4 bases from J; junction bases left unmatched: 2. The germline V gene has CDR1 MNHEY and CDR2 SVGAGI. The CDR3 spans 15 residues. CDR3 coding DNA: TGTGCCAGCAGTTACTCTTGGACAGGGGGCACTGAAGCTTTCTTT. Protein product: CASSYSWTGGTEAFF.

This chain connects TRBV30 to TRBJ1-4; no reliable D call. The CDR3 totals 14 residues. Looked up from germline, CDR1 is GTSNPN and CDR2 is SVGIG (reference sequence). Trimming removed 3 bases from V and 11 bases from J, with 19 bases in between. CDR3: CAWSIWRRPDKLFF. The CDR3, as DNA: TGTGCCTGGAGCATTTGGCGGCGACCTGACAAACTGTTTTTT. The full variable domain, with the rest looked up from reference TRBV30 and TRBJ1-4, is SQTIHQWPATLVQPVGSPLSLECTVEGTSNPNLYWYRQAAGRGLQLLFYSVGIGQISSEVPQNLSASRPQDRQFILSSKKLLLSDSGFYLCAWSIWRRPDKLFFGSGTQLSVL.

This chain links TRBV5-4 with TRBJ1-1; no firm D call. There are 13 residues in the CDR3. Trimming took off 4 bases at V and 2 bases at J, with 9 bases between the two ends. CDR1 and CDR2 from the germline V gene are SGHNT and YYREEE (reference sequence). The CDR3, as DNA: TGTGCCAGCAGCCTGCAAACAAACACTGAAGCTTTCTTT. It yields the protein CASSLQTNTEAFF.

This chain connects TRBV23-1 to TRBJ1-5, with D hard to call. TRBV23-1 is marked as an open reading frame, function uncertain. The CDR3 has 16 amino acids. V dropped 3 bases and J dropped 2 bases, with 14 bases sitting between them. CDR3 sequence reads: CASSQIPDSRNQPQHF. CDR3 nucleotides: TGCGCCAGCAGTCAGATTCCCGATAGTCGCAATCAGCCCCAGCATTTT.

The chain is built from TRBV10-3 and TRBJ1-5; unclear D gene. V lost 4 bases, J lost 0 bases, and 10 bases lay in between. Germline CDR1 reads ENHRY; CDR2 reads SYGVKD. The CDR3 contains 15 residues. CDR3 DNA: TGTGCCATCAGTGTTGAACGGGGTAGCAATCAGCCCCAGCATTTT. Its translation is CAISVERGSNQPQHF.

The rearrangement joins TRBV30 to TRBJ2-2, with D unclear. The CDR3 contains 13 residues. Germline assignment: CDR1 GTSNPN and CDR2 SVGIG (reference sequence). Between the trimmed V and J ends, which lost 0 bases and 6 bases, there was a span of 8 bases. CDR3 nucleotide sequence: TGTGCCTGGAGTGTCGAAAGAGCCGGGGAGCTGTTTTTT. It translates to CAWSVERAGELFF.

The gene calls are TRBV30 and TRBJ2-2; 9 nucleotides match TRBD1. Germline CDR1 is GTSNPN and CDR2 is SVGIG (reference sequence). Trimming at V came to 2 bases and at J to 7 bases, leaving 5 bases not matched to a gene. This CDR3 spans 14 amino acids. The CDR3 DNA sequence: TGTGCCTGGAGTTGGGGACAGGGTCACGGGGAGCTGTTTTTT. The encoded protein is CAWSWGQGHGELFF.

This clone was seen once. The chain is built from TRBV30 and TRBJ2-2; 9 positions match TRBD1. Losses at the gene ends were 3 bases for V and 7 bases for J; bases not matched to a gene: 6. Germline V gene data show CDR1 as GTSNPN and CDR2 as SVGIG (reference sequence). This CDR3 region has 14 residues. CDR3 residues: CAWRANRGRGELFF. CDR3 bases: TGTGCCTGGAGGGCAAACAGGGGGCGCGGGGAGCTGTTTTTT.

The chain employs TRBV6-5 and TRBJ1-4; D is unclear. This CDR3 spans 15 amino acids. Trimming stripped 0 bases from V and 4 bases from J, with 9 bases between. The germline CDR1 and CDR2 sequences are MNHEY and SVGAGI. The DNA for the CDR3 is TGTGCCAGCAGTTACTCTTACAGTAGTAATGAAAAACTGTTTTTT. This encodes CASSYSYSSNEKLFF.

J is TRBJ2-4 and V is TRBV2; D unresolved. The CDR3 runs 15 residues. The ends were cut back, 6 bases at V and 0 bases at J, with 12 bases in the middle. CDR1 and CDR2 from the germline V gene are SNHLY and FYNNEI. CDR3 sequence (DNA): TGTGCCAGCAGCGGCAGTGGAGAAGCCAAAAACATTCAGTACTTC. Its protein is CASSGSGEAKNIQYF.

The chain employs TRBV2 and TRBJ1-3; 7 bases are shared with TRBD1. The ends lost 9 bases at V and 0 bases at J; junction bases unmatched: 5. Germline V CDR1 and CDR2: SNHLY, FYNNEI. The CDR3 loop spans 14 amino acids. The CDR3, as DNA: TGTGCCAGGAGTCAGGGGGACTCTGGAAACACCATATATTTT. The encoded protein is CARSQGDSGNTIYF.

V and J are TRBV10-3 and TRBJ2-7, with 12 bases that match TRBD2. This CDR3 contains 13 residues. Germline-derived CDR1 and CDR2 are ENHRY and SYGVKD. Trimming at V came to 10 bases and at J to 2 bases, leaving 3 bases not matched to a gene. CDR3 DNA: TGTGCCAGCAGACTAGCGGGGGCCTACGAGCAGTACTTC. It is translated as CASRLAGAYEQYF.

This clone was seen a handful of times. The chain couples TRBV2 to TRBJ2-2; 10 bases align to TRBD2. The CDR3 loop spans 17 amino acids. CDR1 is SNHLY, CDR2 FYNNEI, per germline. Trimming took 6 bases from V and 2 from J; bases not matched to a gene: 9. In nucleotides, the CDR3 is TGTGCCAGCAGCATCCACTCTAGCGGGAGAAACACCGGGGAGCTGTTTTTT. Residues: CASSIHSSGRNTGELFF.

The CDR3 protein is CASSLAGSGYTF. CDR3 DNA sequence: TGTGCCAGCAGCTTAGCGGGAAGTGGCTACACCTTC. The chain has TRBV11-2 and TRBJ1-2; D unclear. The V end lost 1 base, the J end lost 7 bases, and 7 bases lay between the germline ends. Looked up from germline, CDR1 is SGHAT and CDR2 is FQNNGV. This CDR3 has 12 amino acids.

The J gene is TRBJ2-1, the V gene TRBV2, with 10 bases that match TRBD2. Germline V CDR1 and CDR2: SNHLY, FYNNEI. J lost 6 bases, V lost 6 bases, and 5 bases had no gene match. CDR3 length: 14 residues. CDR3 nucleotides: TGTGCCAGCAGACTAGCGGGGCCTTCCAATGAGCAGTTCTTC. Translating gives CASRLAGPSNEQFF.

The chain couples TRBV5-6 to TRBJ2-3; 13 bases are shared with TRBD2. The V gene end was trimmed by 9 bases and the J gene end by 0 bases; junction bases not matched to a gene: 13. The germline V gene encodes CDR1 SGHDT and CDR2 YYEEEE. This CDR3 has 18 residues. CDR3 loop: CATSSTSGGVSSTDTQYF. CDR3 bases: TGTGCCACCTCGTCCACTAGCGGGGGGGTTTCTAGCACAGATACGCAGTATTTT.

The chain has TRBV5-1 and TRBJ1-1, with TRBD1 matching over 8 bases. The CDR3 is 16 amino acids. CDR1 and CDR2 (germline): SGHRS, YFSETQ. The V segment lost 5 bases and the J segment 5 bases; nucleotides outside the gene matches: 14. The CDR3 DNA follows: TGCGCCAGCAGTTTGTCCGCACTCAGGGGGCGTACTGAAGCTTTCTTT. This codes for CASSLSALRGRTEAFF.

The chain employs TRBV19 and TRBJ1-2; D remains ambiguous. Germline CDR1 reads LNHDA; CDR2 reads SQIVND (reference sequence). The CDR3 extends over 17 amino acids. V was shortened by 1 base and J by 8 bases, with 23 bases between the two germline ends. The CDR3 loop reads CASSIGLAREPPGGYTF. In DNA, the CDR3 is TGTGCCAGTAGTATAGGATTGGCACGGGAACCGCCGGGGGGCTACACCTTC.

V and J are TRBV9 and TRBJ1-1; D possibly corresponds to TRBD1 (6 bases). CDR3 length equals 21 residues. V shed 2 bases and J shed 3 bases, with 32 bases lying between them. CDR1 is SGDLS, CDR2 YYNGEE, per germline. The CDR3 DNA sequence: TGTGCCAGCAGCGTCACCCCCCTTGGCTCTCGGGACACGGGGGGGTACACTGAAGCTTTCTTT. This gives the protein CASSVTPLGSRDTGGYTEAFF.

J is TRBJ2-5 and V is TRBV5-1, with TRBD2 as a possible D gene (5 bases). This CDR3 is built from 12 residues. Germline assignment: CDR1 SGHRS and CDR2 YFSETQ. V dropped 7 bases and J dropped 2 bases, with 9 bases sitting between them. The CDR3 here is CASGSGQETQYF. The CDR3 DNA reads as TGCGCCAGCGGCTCGGGACAAGAGACCCAGTACTTC.

This chain uses TRBV29-1 with TRBJ1-3; D not resolved. The V end was cut by 4 bases, the J end by 0 bases, with 7 bases between. CDR3 length equals 13 residues. Germline-derived CDR1 and CDR2 are SQVTM and ANQGSEA. In nucleotides, the CDR3 is TGCAGCGTTGTACTCGACTCTGGAAACACCATATATTTT. This gives the protein CSVVLDSGNTIYF.

This chain connects TRBV12-5 to TRBJ1-5; the D is unclear. Per germline, CDR1 LGHNT and CDR2 FRNRAP. This CDR3 spans 16 amino acids. V gave up 0 bases and J gave up 4 bases, with 13 bases separating them. DNA for the CDR3: TGTGCTAGTGGTTTGGTACCCAGTAACGGGAATCAGCCCCAGCATTTT. Its translation: CASGLVPSNGNQPQHF.

This sequence joins TRBV19 and TRBJ2-7, with 7 nucleotides matching TRBD2. The CDR3 is made up of 14 amino acids. Germline V gene sequence: CDR1 LNHDA, CDR2 SQIVND (reference sequence). V dropped 5 bases and J dropped 7; count of bases not matched to a gene: 11. The CDR3 loop is CASSSRLAEAEQYF. The CDR3 bases are TGTGCCAGTAGTTCTCGGCTAGCGGAGGCGGAGCAGTACTTC. The full variable domain, its missing parts supplied by reference TRBV19 and TRBJ2-7, is DGGITQSPKYLFRKEGQNVTLSCEQNLNHDAMYWYRQDPGQGLRLIYYSQIVNDFQKGDIAEGYSVSREKKESFPLTVTSAQKNPTAFYLCASSSRLAEAEQYFGPGTRLTVT.

CDR3 protein: CASSQGQGETQYF. For the CDR3, the DNA is TGCGCCAGCAGCCAAGGGCAGGGTGAGACCCAGTACTTC. V and J are TRBV4-3 and TRBJ2-5; tentative D call: TRBD1 (5 bases). CDR3 length: 13 residues. Trimming removed 1 base at V and 5 bases at J, with 8 bases between. Germline CDR1 and CDR2: LGHNA and YSLEER.

The rearrangement uses TRBV6-1 and TRBJ2-1; TRBD2 agrees at 7 bases. Trimming cost V 3 bases and J 8 bases; bases outside gene matches: 4. The length of the CDR3 is 13 residues. Germline assignment: CDR1 MNHNS and CDR2 SASEGT. The CDR3 reads CASSDHSGYEQFF. The CDR3 nucleotides are TGTGCCAGCAGTGACCATAGCGGGTATGAGCAGTTCTTC.

The V gene is TRBV5-1, the J gene TRBJ1-3; the D gene is possibly TRBD1 (5 bases). The V and J ends lost 3 bases and 1 base respectively, with 23 bases between them. Germline V gene data show CDR1 as SGHRS and CDR2 as YFSETQ. CDR3 length equals 19 residues. The CDR3 nucleotides are TGCGCCAGCAGCTCCACATATGTCCGGGACTGGCCTTCTGGAAACACCATATATTTT. Translating gives CASSSTYVRDWPSGNTIYF.

The CDR3 spells CASSLGPSGGAYEQYF. The CDR3, as DNA: TGCGCCAGCAGCTTGGGGCCTAGCGGGGGGGCATACGAGCAGTACTTC. The chain has TRBV5-1 and TRBJ2-7; 12 positions match TRBD2. The CDR3 length is 16 residues. Germline V lookup: CDR1 SGHRS, CDR2 YFSETQ. V was pared by 0 bases and J by 4 bases, with 5 bases of the junction left unmatched.

This chain uses TRBV19 with TRBJ1-5; 7 positions agree with TRBD1. J gave up 6 bases and V 7 bases, and 15 bases lay outside the gene matches. The CDR3 sequence is 16 residues long. CDR1 and CDR2 (germline): LNHDA, SQIVND (reference sequence). This CDR3 reads CASTTMGTAGGQPQHF. The DNA of the CDR3 is TGTGCCAGTACAACAATGGGGACAGCTGGGGGTCAGCCCCAGCATTTT.